These T cell receptor beta chains were read from a single sample in a study of blood T cell repertoires in COVID-19. Generated by immunoSEQ multiplex PCR, the TCRdb table keeps only in-frame clones and is missing some. The table has fewer than 50,000 clones, 79% seen once. Input material: peripheral blood. The receptors stem from a man in his 70s with acute or convalescent COVID-19. Both conserved end residues are part of each CDR3. Each record gives: CDR3 DNA, CDR3 protein, D gene, J gene, clone size, V gene. D genes are given only for firm matches. Clone size is stated in some rows and not others, as once, few, many or a class when expanded.

CDR3 DNA: TGTGCCAGTAGTACGGGGTTTAACAATGAGCAGTTCTTC
CDR3 protein: CASSTGFNNEQFF
D gene: .
J gene: TRBJ2-1
clone size: few
V gene: TRBV19

CDR3 DNA: TGTGCCAGTGCCAGGGGGGTCACCTACGAGCAGTACTTC
CDR3 protein: CASARGVTYEQYF
D gene: .
J gene: TRBJ2-7
clone size: .
V gene: TRBV19

CDR3 DNA: TGTGCCAGCAGTTTGAGGGCTTTCAGTTACGAGCAGTACTTC
CDR3 protein: CASSLRAFSYEQYF
D gene: .
J gene: TRBJ2-7
clone size: .
V gene: TRBV6-5

CDR3 DNA: TGTGCCAGCAGCACGGGGACTAGCGGGAGCCAAGAGACCCAGTACTTC
CDR3 protein: CASSTGTSGSQETQYF
D gene: TRBD2
J gene: TRBJ2-5
clone size: .
V gene: TRBV7-7

CDR3 DNA: TGTGCCAGCAGCCCCGGCGGCGGTTCCTATGGCTACACCTTC
CDR3 protein: CASSPGGGSYGYTF
D gene: .
J gene: TRBJ1-2
clone size: once
V gene: TRBV5-4

CDR3 DNA: TGTGCCAGCAAGCCTAGCGGGAACCCCGGGGAGCTGTTTTTT
CDR3 protein: CASKPSGNPGELFF
D gene: TRBD2
J gene: TRBJ2-2
clone size: .
V gene: TRBV7-3

CDR3 DNA: TGCGCCAGCAGTACAGGGGTACATACAGATACGCAGTATTTT
CDR3 protein: CASSTGVHTDTQYF
D gene: TRBD1
J gene: TRBJ2-3
clone size: .
V gene: TRBV10-1

CDR3 DNA: TGCGCCAGCAGCCTCGGGTTTGGCGGGGATCTAGAGACCCAGTACTTC
CDR3 protein: CASSLGFGGDLETQYF
D gene: .
J gene: TRBJ2-5
clone size: .
V gene: TRBV4-1

CDR3 DNA: TGTGCCAGCAGTTACGGGACTAGCGGGCCTGGGGAGACCCAGTACTTC
CDR3 protein: CASSYGTSGPGETQYF
D gene: TRBD2
J gene: TRBJ2-5
clone size: .
V gene: TRBV6-2/TRBV6-3

CDR3 DNA: TGTGCCAGCAGTTACTCGAATGGGGGGGGTTCACCCCTCCACTTT
CDR3 protein: CASSYSNGGGSPLHF
D gene: .
J gene: TRBJ1-6
clone size: .
V gene: TRBV6-6

CDR3 DNA: TGTGCCAGCAGTCGTACGACAGGGGCGTCCTACGAGCAGTACTTC
CDR3 protein: CASSRTTGASYEQYF
D gene: TRBD1
J gene: TRBJ2-7
clone size: once
V gene: TRBV6-5

CDR3 DNA: TGTGCCAGTAGTAGACAGGGTTTGGATGAAAAACTGTTTTTT
CDR3 protein: CASSRQGLDEKLFF
D gene: TRBD1
J gene: TRBJ1-4
clone size: once
V gene: TRBV19

CDR3 DNA: TGTGCCAGCAGTTACGACGGGGGTCGGGACGAGCAGTACTTC
CDR3 protein: CASSYDGGRDEQYF
D gene: .
J gene: TRBJ2-7
clone size: .
V gene: TRBV6-2/TRBV6-3

CDR3 DNA: TGCGCCAGCAGTCGATCATTGGACTATCTACACGAGACCCAGTACTTC
CDR3 protein: CASSRSLDYLHETQYF
D gene: .
J gene: TRBJ2-5
clone size: .
V gene: TRBV10-2

CDR3 DNA: TGTGCCAGCACCGCCTTATCCTTCAGGGTTAATTCACCCCTCCACTTT
CDR3 protein: CASTALSFRVNSPLHF
D gene: .
J gene: TRBJ1-6
clone size: .
V gene: TRBV27

CDR3 DNA: TGTGCCAGCAGGGGACAGCTTTTCTTCTACGAGCAGTACTTC
CDR3 protein: CASRGQLFFYEQYF
D gene: TRBD1
J gene: TRBJ2-7
clone size: .
V gene: TRBV6-5

CDR3 DNA: TGTGCCAGCAGTCCCACGACTAGCGGGGGACAAGAGACCCAGTACTTC
CDR3 protein: CASSPTTSGGQETQYF
D gene: TRBD2
J gene: TRBJ2-5
clone size: .
V gene: TRBV27

CDR3 DNA: TGCAGTCCCCAACAGGGCAACGAGCAGTACTTC
CDR3 protein: CSPQQGNEQYF
D gene: .
J gene: TRBJ2-7
clone size: .
V gene: TRBV20-1

CDR3 DNA: TGTGCCAGCAGTTACTCGACAGTCTCCTACGAGCAGTACTTC
CDR3 protein: CASSYSTVSYEQYF
D gene: .
J gene: TRBJ2-7
clone size: .
V gene: TRBV6-5

CDR3 DNA: TGCGCCAGCAGCCAAGAGACGGGGGGAGGGCTCGGGGAGACCCAGTACTTC
CDR3 protein: CASSQETGGGLGETQYF
D gene: TRBD2
J gene: TRBJ2-5
clone size: .
V gene: TRBV4-3

CDR3 DNA: TGTGCCAGCAGCTTTAGTGGGGCAGGGAACACTGAAGCTTTCTTT
CDR3 protein: CASSFSGAGNTEAFF
D gene: .
J gene: TRBJ1-1
clone size: .
V gene: TRBV9

CDR3 DNA: TGTGCCAGCAGCCCTCGTGGGCGCCGGAACACTGAAGCTTTCTTT
CDR3 protein: CASSPRGRRNTEAFF
D gene: .
J gene: TRBJ1-1
clone size: .
V gene: TRBV5-8

CDR3 DNA: TGTGCCGTCTTTGCGCGAGAGACCGGGGAGCTGTTTTTT
CDR3 protein: CAVFARETGELFF
D gene: .
J gene: TRBJ2-2
clone size: .
V gene: TRBV7-6

CDR3 DNA: TGCGCCAGCAGCCAAAGGGCGGGGGCTATGAATCCCTACGAGCAGTACTTC
CDR3 protein: CASSQRAGAMNPYEQYF
D gene: .
J gene: TRBJ2-7
clone size: few
V gene: TRBV4-1

CDR3 DNA: TGTGCCAGCAGCCCGGGACAGGGAACCTACGAGCAGTACTTC
CDR3 protein: CASSPGQGTYEQYF
D gene: TRBD1
J gene: TRBJ2-7
clone size: few
V gene: TRBV6-5

CDR3 DNA: TGCAGTGTTAGCTACGAAGAGACCCAGTACTTC
CDR3 protein: CSVSYEETQYF
D gene: .
J gene: TRBJ2-5
clone size: .
V gene: TRBV20-1

CDR3 DNA: TGTGCCAGCAGCCAAGAGAGGCGCACTGAAGCTTTCTTT
CDR3 protein: CASSQERRTEAFF
D gene: .
J gene: TRBJ1-1
clone size: .
V gene: TRBV14

CDR3 DNA: TGCGCCAGCAGCTTCTCCGGGGAGAACACTGAAGCTTTCTTT
CDR3 protein: CASSFSGENTEAFF
D gene: .
J gene: TRBJ1-1
clone size: .
V gene: TRBV5-1

CDR3 DNA: TGTGCCACCAGCCCTTCCACAGGGTACAATGAGCAGTTCTTC
CDR3 protein: CATSPSTGYNEQFF
D gene: .
J gene: TRBJ2-1
clone size: .
V gene: TRBV24-1

CDR3 DNA: TGCAGTGCTAGTAAAGCGGGAGTTAGCACAGATACGCAGTATTTT
CDR3 protein: CSASKAGVSTDTQYF
D gene: TRBD2
J gene: TRBJ2-3
clone size: .
V gene: TRBV20-1

CDR3 DNA: TGTGCCAGCAGTAAAGCAGGGGGCGCAGCGCAGCCCCAGCATTTT
CDR3 protein: CASSKAGGAAQPQHF
D gene: TRBD1
J gene: TRBJ1-5
clone size: .
V gene: TRBV6-1

CDR3 DNA: TGTGCCTGGGACAGGGGGGGCAATGAGCAGTTCTTC
CDR3 protein: CAWDRGGNEQFF
D gene: TRBD1
J gene: TRBJ2-1
clone size: .
V gene: TRBV30

CDR3 DNA: TGTGCCAGCAGCTTAATGGGGGGGTCGGAGACCCAGTACTTC
CDR3 protein: CASSLMGGSETQYF
D gene: TRBD2
J gene: TRBJ2-5
clone size: .
V gene: TRBV5-4

CDR3 DNA: TGTGCCAGCAGCCCGCTCGGCTACGAGCAGTACTTC
CDR3 protein: CASSPLGYEQYF
D gene: .
J gene: TRBJ2-7
clone size: .
V gene: TRBV3-1/TRBV3-2

CDR3 DNA: TGTGCCAGCAGCCGGGAACAGCCGGGGGCCTACGAGCAGTACTTC
CDR3 protein: CASSREQPGAYEQYF
D gene: .
J gene: TRBJ2-7
clone size: .
V gene: TRBV4-2

CDR3 DNA: TGTGCCAGCAGCCACCTGGACAGCAGGCGTTACGAGCAGTACTTC
CDR3 protein: CASSHLDSRRYEQYF
D gene: .
J gene: TRBJ2-7
clone size: .
V gene: TRBV27

CDR3 DNA: TGTGCCAGCACCAGACCGGGGAGAGAGACCCAGTACTTC
CDR3 protein: CASTRPGRETQYF
D gene: .
J gene: TRBJ2-5
clone size: .
V gene: TRBV28

CDR3 DNA: TGTGCCAGCAGTGCCTCAGTAAACACCATATATTTT
CDR3 protein: CASSASVNTIYF
D gene: .
J gene: TRBJ1-3
clone size: .
V gene: TRBV2

CDR3 DNA: TGTGCCAGCGGGGAGAACAGGGGATATAGCAATCAGCCCCAGCATTTT
CDR3 protein: CASGENRGYSNQPQHF
D gene: TRBD1
J gene: TRBJ1-5
clone size: few
V gene: TRBV28

CDR3 DNA: TGTGCCAGTAGTATAAGGGGACAGGGCAGCTCCTACGAGCAGTACTTC
CDR3 protein: CASSIRGQGSSYEQYF
D gene: TRBD1
J gene: TRBJ2-7
clone size: .
V gene: TRBV19

CDR3 DNA: TGTGCCAGCAGCCCGACAGGGGAAACAGATACGCAGTATTTT
CDR3 protein: CASSPTGETDTQYF
D gene: TRBD1
J gene: TRBJ2-3
clone size: .
V gene: TRBV2

CDR3 DNA: TGTGCCAGCAGCGTAGCTTCCCCAGGTCCCTACGAGCAGTACTTC
CDR3 protein: CASSVASPGPYEQYF
D gene: .
J gene: TRBJ2-7
clone size: .
V gene: TRBV9

CDR3 DNA: TGTGCCAGTAGTTCAAGGACTAGCGGGAGGGCCTACGAGCAGTACTTC
CDR3 protein: CASSSRTSGRAYEQYF
D gene: TRBD2
J gene: TRBJ2-7
clone size: .
V gene: TRBV19

CDR3 DNA: TGCGCCAGCAGCTTGGAAGGAGGGGAAGCTTTCTTT
CDR3 protein: CASSLEGGEAFF
D gene: .
J gene: TRBJ1-1
clone size: .
V gene: TRBV5-1

CDR3 DNA: TGTGCCAGCAGAAGAACCGGGACTAGCGGGAGGATCTCCTACGAGCAGTACTTC
CDR3 protein: CASRRTGTSGRISYEQYF
D gene: TRBD2
J gene: TRBJ2-7
clone size: .
V gene: TRBV27

CDR3 DNA: TGTGCCAGCAGCTATGGACAGGGGGACGGAGAGACCCAGTACTTC
CDR3 protein: CASSYGQGDGETQYF
D gene: TRBD1
J gene: TRBJ2-5
clone size: .
V gene: TRBV11-3

CDR3 DNA: TGCGCCAGCAGCCCACAGGGGGAGAACACTGAAGCTTTCTTT
CDR3 protein: CASSPQGENTEAFF
D gene: TRBD1
J gene: TRBJ1-1
clone size: .
V gene: TRBV5-1

CDR3 DNA: TGTGCCAGCAGTTCCCCGACTAGCGGGAACGAGCAGTACTTC
CDR3 protein: CASSSPTSGNEQYF
D gene: TRBD2
J gene: TRBJ2-7
clone size: .
V gene: TRBV27

CDR3 DNA: TGTGCCAGCAGCTTGAGGGACAGGGGGCCCGAGGCTAACTATGGCTACACCTTC
CDR3 protein: CASSLRDRGPEANYGYTF
D gene: TRBD1
J gene: TRBJ1-2
clone size: .
V gene: TRBV5-5

CDR3 DNA: TGCAGCGTAACCACACAGGGTAACGGGGATCAGCCCCAGCATTTT
CDR3 protein: CSVTTQGNGDQPQHF
D gene: .
J gene: TRBJ1-5
clone size: .
V gene: TRBV29-1

CDR3 DNA: TGCAGTGCTAGTTCCCTGGGAGTTTGGGGGACCCAGTACTTC
CDR3 protein: CSASSLGVWGTQYF
D gene: .
J gene: TRBJ2-5
clone size: .
V gene: TRBV20-1

CDR3 DNA: TGTGCCAGCAGCGACCGGCGGGGGACAGGGCCGAGGGCTTTCTTT
CDR3 protein: CASSDRRGTGPRAFF
D gene: TRBD1
J gene: TRBJ1-1
clone size: .
V gene: TRBV7-8

CDR3 DNA: TGTGCCAGCAGTACTAGACAGGGGATGAACTATGGCTACACCTTC
CDR3 protein: CASSTRQGMNYGYTF
D gene: TRBD1
J gene: TRBJ1-2
clone size: once
V gene: TRBV5-5

CDR3 DNA: TGTGCCAGCTCTCCCATAGTGGACACCGGGGAGCTGTTTTTT
CDR3 protein: CASSPIVDTGELFF
D gene: .
J gene: TRBJ2-2
clone size: .
V gene: TRBV5-5

CDR3 DNA: TGCGCCAGCGGGACCGGGACAGGGGTCGATGAGCAGTTCTTC
CDR3 protein: CASGTGTGVDEQFF
D gene: TRBD1
J gene: TRBJ2-1
clone size: .
V gene: TRBV5-1